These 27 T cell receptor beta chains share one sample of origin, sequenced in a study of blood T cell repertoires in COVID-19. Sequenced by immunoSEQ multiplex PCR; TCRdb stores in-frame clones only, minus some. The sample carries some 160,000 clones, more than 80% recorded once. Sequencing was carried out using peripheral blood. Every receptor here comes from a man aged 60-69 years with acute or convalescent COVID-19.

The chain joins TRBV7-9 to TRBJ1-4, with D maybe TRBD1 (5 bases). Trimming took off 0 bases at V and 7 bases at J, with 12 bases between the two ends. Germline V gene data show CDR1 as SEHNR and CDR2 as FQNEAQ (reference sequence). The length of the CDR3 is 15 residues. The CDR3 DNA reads TGTGCCAGCAGCTTAGCGCGGCAGGGAGGTGAAAAACTGTTTTTT. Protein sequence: CASSLARQGGEKLFF.

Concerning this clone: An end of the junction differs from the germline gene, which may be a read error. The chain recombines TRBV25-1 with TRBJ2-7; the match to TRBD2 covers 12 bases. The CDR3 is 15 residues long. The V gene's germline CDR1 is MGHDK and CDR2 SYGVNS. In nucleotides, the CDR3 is TGTGCCAGCGGTGAGCCTGGACTAGCGGGATCCGAGCAGTACTTC. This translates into CASGEPGLAGSEQYF.

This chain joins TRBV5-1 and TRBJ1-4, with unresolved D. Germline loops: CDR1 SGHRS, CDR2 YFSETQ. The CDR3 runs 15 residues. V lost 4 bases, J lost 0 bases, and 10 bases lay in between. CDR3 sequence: CASSRSGSTNEKLFF. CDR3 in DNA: TGCGCCAGCAGCAGATCAGGCTCAACTAATGAAAAACTGTTTTTT.

CDR3 amino acids: CASSYGLLTDTQYF. CDR3 coding DNA: TGTGCCAGCAGTTACGGGCTGCTCACAGATACGCAGTATTTT. This sequence joins TRBV6-5 and TRBJ2-3; D remains unclear. CDR1 and CDR2 (germline): MNHEY, SVGAGI. Trimming cost V 2 bases and J 2 bases, with 8 bases left between them. The CDR3 sequence is 14 residues long.

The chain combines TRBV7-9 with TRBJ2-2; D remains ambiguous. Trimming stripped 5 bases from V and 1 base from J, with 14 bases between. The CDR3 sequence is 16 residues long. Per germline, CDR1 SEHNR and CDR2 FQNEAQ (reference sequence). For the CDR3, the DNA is TGTGCCAGCAGCCCGCGCCGGTCGTTGAACACCGGGGAGCTGTTTTTT. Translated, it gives CASSPRRSLNTGELFF.

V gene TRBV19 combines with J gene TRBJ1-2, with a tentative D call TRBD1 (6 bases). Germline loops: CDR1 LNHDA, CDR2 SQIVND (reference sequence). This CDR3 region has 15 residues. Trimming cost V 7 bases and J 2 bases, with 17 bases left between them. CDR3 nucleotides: TGTGCCAGTACTAAAGTGGACAGCTCGAACTATGGCTACACCTTC. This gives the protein CASTKVDSSNYGYTF.

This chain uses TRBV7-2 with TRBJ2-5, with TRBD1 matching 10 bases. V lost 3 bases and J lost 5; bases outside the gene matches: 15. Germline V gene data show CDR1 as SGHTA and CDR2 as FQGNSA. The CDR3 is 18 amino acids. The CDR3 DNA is TGTGCCAGCAGCTTCCGCCCACCTGGGACAGGGGTGGGGGAGACCCAGTACTTC. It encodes CASSFRPPGTGVGETQYF. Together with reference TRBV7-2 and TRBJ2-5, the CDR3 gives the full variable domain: GAGVSQSPSNKVTEKGKDVELRCDPISGHTALYWYRQSLGQGLEFLIYFQGNSAPDKSGLPSDRFSAERTGGSVSTLTIQRTQQEDSAVYLCASSFRPPGTGVGETQYFGPGTRLLVL.

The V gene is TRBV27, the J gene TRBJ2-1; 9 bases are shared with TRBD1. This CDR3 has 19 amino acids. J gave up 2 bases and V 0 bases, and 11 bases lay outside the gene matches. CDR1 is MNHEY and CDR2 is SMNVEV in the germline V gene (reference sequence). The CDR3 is CASSLSGQGIRQAYNEQFF. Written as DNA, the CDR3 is TGTGCCAGCAGTTTATCGGGACAGGGTATTAGGCAGGCCTACAATGAGCAGTTCTTC.

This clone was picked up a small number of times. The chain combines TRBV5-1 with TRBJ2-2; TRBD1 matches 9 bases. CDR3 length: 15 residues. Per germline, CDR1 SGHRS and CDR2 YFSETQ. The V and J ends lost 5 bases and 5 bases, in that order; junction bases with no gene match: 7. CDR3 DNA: TGCGCCAGCAGTTGGACAGGGGAATGGACCGGGGAGCTGTTTTTT. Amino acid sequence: CASSWTGEWTGELFF.

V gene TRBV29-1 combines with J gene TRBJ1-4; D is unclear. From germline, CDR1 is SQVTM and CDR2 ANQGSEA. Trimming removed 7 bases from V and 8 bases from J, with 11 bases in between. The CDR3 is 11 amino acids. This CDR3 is CSGVVEEKLFF. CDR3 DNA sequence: TGCAGCGGGGTGGTGGAGGAAAAACTGTTTTTT.

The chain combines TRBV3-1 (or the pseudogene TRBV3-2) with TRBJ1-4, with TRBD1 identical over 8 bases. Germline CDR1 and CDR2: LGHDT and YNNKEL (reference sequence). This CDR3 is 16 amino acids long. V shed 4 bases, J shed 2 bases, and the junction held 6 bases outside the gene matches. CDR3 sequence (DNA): TGTGCCAGCAGCCGAACCAACAGGGGGACTAATGAAAAACTGTTTTTT. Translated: CASSRTNRGTNEKLFF.

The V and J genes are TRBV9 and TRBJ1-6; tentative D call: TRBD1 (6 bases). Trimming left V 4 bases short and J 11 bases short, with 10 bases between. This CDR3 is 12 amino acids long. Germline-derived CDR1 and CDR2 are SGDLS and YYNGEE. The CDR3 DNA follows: TGTGCCAGCAGCTCAGGGGACCCACCCCTCCACTTT. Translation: CASSSGDPPLHF.

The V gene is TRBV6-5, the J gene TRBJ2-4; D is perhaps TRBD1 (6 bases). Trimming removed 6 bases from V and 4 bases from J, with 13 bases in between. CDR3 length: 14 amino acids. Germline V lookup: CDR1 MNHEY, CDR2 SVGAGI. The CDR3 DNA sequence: TGTGCCAGCAGCGACCCCGGGACAAAAAACATTCAGTACTTC. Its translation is CASSDPGTKNIQYF.

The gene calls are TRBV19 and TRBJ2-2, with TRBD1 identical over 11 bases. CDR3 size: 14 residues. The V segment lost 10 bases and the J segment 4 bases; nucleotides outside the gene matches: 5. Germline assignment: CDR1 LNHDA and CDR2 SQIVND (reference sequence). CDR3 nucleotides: TGTGCCACCGGACAGGGGGCTGGCACCGGGGAGCTGTTTTTT. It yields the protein CATGQGAGTGELFF.

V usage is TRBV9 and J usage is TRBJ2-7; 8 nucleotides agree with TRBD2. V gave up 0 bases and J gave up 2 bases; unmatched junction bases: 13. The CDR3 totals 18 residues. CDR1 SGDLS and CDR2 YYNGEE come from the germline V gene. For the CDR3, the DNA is TGTGCCAGCAGCGTAGATTCCGGGGGGGTAGCCGCCCCCTACGAGCAGTACTTC. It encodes CASSVDSGGVAAPYEQYF.

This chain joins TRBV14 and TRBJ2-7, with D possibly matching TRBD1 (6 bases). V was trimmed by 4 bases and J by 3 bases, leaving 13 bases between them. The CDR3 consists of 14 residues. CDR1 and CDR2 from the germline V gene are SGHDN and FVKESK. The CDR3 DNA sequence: TGTGCCAGCAGCCTCGGCAGGGGCATCTACGAGCAGTACTTC. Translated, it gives CASSLGRGIYEQYF.

The CDR3: CASSSDREMLAGNTIYF. In nucleotides, the CDR3 is TGTGCCAGCAGCTCCGACAGGGAAATGCTGGCTGGAAACACCATATATTTT. J is TRBJ1-3 and V is TRBV5-6, with TRBD1 identical over 7 bases. Trimming took 3 bases from V and 2 from J; bases not matched to a gene: 11. Germline CDR1 reads SGHDT; CDR2 reads YYEEEE. This CDR3 spans 17 amino acids. The full variable domain, in which reference TRBV5-6 and TRBJ1-3 provide the parts outside the CDR3, is DAGVTQSPTHLIKTRGQQVTLRCSPKSGHDTVSWYQQALGQGPQFIFQYYEEEERQRGNFPDRFSGHQFPNYSSELNVNALLLGDSALYLCASSSDREMLAGNTIYFGEGSWLTVV.

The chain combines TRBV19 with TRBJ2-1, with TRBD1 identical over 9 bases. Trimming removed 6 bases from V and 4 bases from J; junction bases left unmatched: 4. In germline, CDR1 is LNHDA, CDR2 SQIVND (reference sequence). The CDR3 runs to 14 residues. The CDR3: CASRRDRDYNEQFF. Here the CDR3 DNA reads TGTGCCAGTAGGCGGGACAGGGATTACAATGAGCAGTTCTTC.

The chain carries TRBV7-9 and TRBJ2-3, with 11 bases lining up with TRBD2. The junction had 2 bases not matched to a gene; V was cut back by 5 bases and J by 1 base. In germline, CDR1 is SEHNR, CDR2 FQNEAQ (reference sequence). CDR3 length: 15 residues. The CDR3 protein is CASSKGLAGTDTQYF. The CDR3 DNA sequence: TGTGCCAGCAGCAAGGGACTAGCGGGCACAGATACGCAGTATTTT. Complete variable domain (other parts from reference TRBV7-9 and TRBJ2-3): DTGVSQNPRHKITKRGQNVTFRCDPISEHNRLYWYRQTLGQGPEFLTYFQNEAQLEKSRLLSDRFSAERPKGSFSTLEIQRTEQGDSAMYLCASSKGLAGTDTQYFGPGTRLTVL.

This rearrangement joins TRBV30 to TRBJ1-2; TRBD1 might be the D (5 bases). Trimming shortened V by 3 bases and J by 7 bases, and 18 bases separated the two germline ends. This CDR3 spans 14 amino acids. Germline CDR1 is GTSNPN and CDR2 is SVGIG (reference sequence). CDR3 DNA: TGTGCCTGGAGCCGCGGGGGAGGGGACCTTGGCTACACCTTC. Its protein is CAWSRGGGDLGYTF.

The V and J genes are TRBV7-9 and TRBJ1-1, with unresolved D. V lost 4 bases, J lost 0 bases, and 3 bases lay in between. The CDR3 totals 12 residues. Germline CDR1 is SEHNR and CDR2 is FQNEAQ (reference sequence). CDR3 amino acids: CASSSVNTEAFF. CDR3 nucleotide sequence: TGTGCCAGCAGCTCGGTGAACACTGAAGCTTTCTTT.

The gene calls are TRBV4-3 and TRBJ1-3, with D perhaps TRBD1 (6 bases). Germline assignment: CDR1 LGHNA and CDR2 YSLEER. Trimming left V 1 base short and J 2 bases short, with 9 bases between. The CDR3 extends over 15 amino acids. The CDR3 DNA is TGCGCCAGCAGCCAAGGGACAGCCCCTGGAAACACCATATATTTT. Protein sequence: CASSQGTAPGNTIYF.

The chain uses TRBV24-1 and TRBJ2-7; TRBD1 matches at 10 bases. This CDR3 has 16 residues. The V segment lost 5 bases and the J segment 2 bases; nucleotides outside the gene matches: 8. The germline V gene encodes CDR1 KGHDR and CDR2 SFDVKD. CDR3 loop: CATSANPGQGTYEQYF. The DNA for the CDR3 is TGTGCCACCAGTGCCAACCCGGGACAGGGGACCTACGAGCAGTACTTC.

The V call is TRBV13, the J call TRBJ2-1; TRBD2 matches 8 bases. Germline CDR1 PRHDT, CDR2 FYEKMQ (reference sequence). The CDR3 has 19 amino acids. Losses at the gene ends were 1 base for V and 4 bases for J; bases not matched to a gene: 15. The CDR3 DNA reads TGTGCCAGCAGCTTAGCAATCCGGGCGGGGGGTATATTATACAATGAGCAGTTCTTC. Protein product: CASSLAIRAGGILYNEQFF.

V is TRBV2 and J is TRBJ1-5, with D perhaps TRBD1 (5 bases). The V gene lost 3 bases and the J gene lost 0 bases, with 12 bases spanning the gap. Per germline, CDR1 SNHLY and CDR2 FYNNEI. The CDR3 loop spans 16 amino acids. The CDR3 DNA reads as TGTGCCAGCAGTGACCTGACAGCTTATAGCAATCAGCCCCAGCATTTT. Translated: CASSDLTAYSNQPQHF.

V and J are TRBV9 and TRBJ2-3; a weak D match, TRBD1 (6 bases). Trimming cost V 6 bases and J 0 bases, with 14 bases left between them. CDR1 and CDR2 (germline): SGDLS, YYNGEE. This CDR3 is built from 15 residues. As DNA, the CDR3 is TGTGCCAGCACGCGCCAGGGGCTAAGCACAGATACGCAGTATTTT. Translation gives CASTRQGLSTDTQYF.

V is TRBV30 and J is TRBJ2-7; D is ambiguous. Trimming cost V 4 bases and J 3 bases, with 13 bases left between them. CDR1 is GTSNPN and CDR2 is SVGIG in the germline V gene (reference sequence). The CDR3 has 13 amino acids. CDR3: CAWNREVNYEQYF. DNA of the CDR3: TGTGCCTGGAATCGCGAAGTAAACTACGAGCAGTACTTC. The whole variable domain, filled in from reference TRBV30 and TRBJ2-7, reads SQTIHQWPATLVQPVGSPLSLECTVEGTSNPNLYWYRQAAGRGLQLLFYSVGIGQISSEVPQNLSASRPQDRQFILSSKKLLLSDSGFYLCAWNREVNYEQYFGPGTRLTVT.